A single sample gave rise to the 27 T cell receptor beta chains below, sequenced in a study of blood T cells in healthy people across ages. A second PCR of 7 to 11 cycles used a sample-barcoded 5' primer and a J-beta primer mix. MiXCR, applied by TCRdb to the 5' RACE reads, yields one record per CDR3 protein. The sample records 850,000 to 1,000,000 distinct CDR3 sequences, about 44% being singletons. The sample consisted of blood. The receptors stem from a young man in good health.

This clonotype was recorded only once. The V and J genes are TRBV6-5 and TRBJ1-4, with 8 bases fitting TRBD1. The CDR3 has 16 amino acids. V gave up 6 bases and J gave up 7 bases; unmatched junction bases: 13. Germline CDR1 is MNHEY and CDR2 is SVGAGI. In nucleotides, the CDR3 is TGTGCCAGCAGCCGATTCCGACAGGGGCGGGGTGAAAAACTGTTTTTT. It is translated as CASSRFRQGRGEKLFF.

This clonotype was recorded once. The chain employs TRBV3-1 and TRBJ1-5, with a possible D match to TRBD1 (6 bases). Germline CDR1 and CDR2: LGHDT and YNNKEL (reference sequence). CDR3 length: 16 amino acids. Trimming took off 0 bases at V and 4 bases at J, with 13 bases between the two ends. The CDR3 region has the DNA TGTGCCAGCAGCCAAGAAGGGGGGCTAGGGAATCAGCCCCAGCATTTT. As protein: CASSQEGGLGNQPQHF.

This clonotype was picked up a small number of times. The genes are TRBV10-3 and TRBJ2-7; D is undetermined. The CDR3 runs 11 residues. Trimming removed 2 bases at V and 4 bases at J, with 3 bases between. In germline, CDR1 is ENHRY, CDR2 SYGVKD. The DNA of the CDR3 is TGTGCCATCAGTGAGGAGTACGAGCAGTACTTC. This gives the protein CAISEEYEQYF.

This clonotype was recorded many times. The DNA of the CDR3 is TGTGCCAGCAGCATCGACAGGGGGCTGGCAGATACGCAGTATTTT. This translates into CASSIDRGLADTQYF. This sequence joins TRBV7-8 and TRBJ2-3; TRBD1 aligns across 10 bases. This CDR3 is 15 amino acids long. Germline V gives CDR1 SGHVS, CDR2 FQNEAQ. V was pared by 5 bases and J by 4 bases, with 6 bases of the junction left unmatched.

This clonotype was seen a few times. V usage is TRBV29-1 and J usage is TRBJ2-3; the D gene is possibly TRBD1 (6 bases). This CDR3 spans 14 amino acids. Germline V gene lookup returns CDR1 SQVTM and CDR2 ANQGSEA. Trimming left V 4 bases short and J 4 bases short, with 15 bases between. This chain's CDR3 is CSVGLTGNSDTQYF. In DNA, the CDR3 is TGCAGCGTTGGGCTAACAGGGAATTCAGATACGCAGTATTTT.

As to this clonotype: One end of the junction does not line up with germline, which may come from a read error. The chain employs TRBV7-2 and TRBJ1-2, with D perhaps TRBD1 (5 bases). Germline V gene sequence: CDR1 SGHTA, CDR2 FQGNSA. This CDR3 comprises 15 residues. This CDR3 reads CASSLDWGNNYGYTF. CDR3 in DNA: TGTGCCAGCAGTTTAGATTGGGGGAATAACTATGGCTACACCTTC.

The J gene is TRBJ1-4, the V gene TRBV28; 7 nucleotides align to TRBD1. The CDR3 totals 16 residues. From germline, CDR1 is MDHEN and CDR2 SYDVKM. V dropped 5 bases and J dropped 4; count of bases not matched to a gene: 10. This chain's CDR3 is CASSATGTELNEKLFF. CDR3 DNA sequence: TGTGCCAGCAGTGCGACCGGGACAGAGCTTAATGAAAAACTGTTTTTT.

A remark on this clonotype: This may come from a read error, since a much larger clone is one base off. V and J are TRBV28 and TRBJ2-1; 8 nucleotides align to TRBD2. CDR3 size: 18 residues. The germline gives CDR1 MDHEN, CDR2 SYDVKM. The chain's CDR3 is CASSLRRGESYVYNERFF. CDR3 sequence (DNA): TGTGCCAGCAGTTTGAGGCGGGGGGAGTCCTACGTTTACAATGAGCGGTTCTTC.

This clonotype was detected once. The chain has TRBV13 and TRBJ2-5; D is perhaps TRBD1 (6 bases). The V end lost 4 bases, the J end lost 11 bases, and 20 bases lay between the germline ends. Germline-derived CDR1 and CDR2 are PRHDT and FYEKMQ (reference sequence). The CDR3 has 14 residues. This CDR3 reads CASSSRQDRNEQYF. The CDR3 region has the DNA TGTGCCAGCAGCTCGCGACAAGACAGGAATGAGCAGTACTTC.

V gene TRBV6-2 or TRBV6-3 combines with J gene TRBJ2-5, with 7 bases identical to TRBD1. The V gene end was trimmed by 9 bases and the J gene end by 2 bases; junction bases not matched to a gene: 12. The CDR3 is made up of 15 amino acids. The germline V gene encodes CDR1 MNHEY and CDR2 SVGEGT. DNA for the CDR3: TGTGCCAGTCGGAAACCGGGACAGAGGCAAGAGACCCAGTACTTC. This codes for CASRKPGQRQETQYF.

The rearrangement uses TRBV6-1 and TRBJ2-3; 9 positions match TRBD2. The germline CDR1 and CDR2 sequences are MNHNS and SASEGT. The CDR3 is 13 amino acids. V shed 7 bases and J 6 bases; nucleotides not matched to a gene: 5. The DNA of the CDR3 is TGTGCCAGCAATAGCGGGGGAAGTGATACGCAGTATTTT. As protein: CASNSGGSDTQYF.

The chain employs TRBV3-1 and TRBJ2-3, with TRBD2 matching over 7 bases. The CDR3 runs 16 residues. From germline, CDR1 is LGHDT and CDR2 YNNKEL (reference sequence). V was clipped by 0 bases and J by 2 bases; unmatched bases: 5. CDR3 in DNA: TGTGCCAGCAGCCAAGACGCCGGGACTAACACAGATACGCAGTATTTT. It translates to CASSQDAGTNTDTQYF.

This chain uses TRBV5-1 with TRBJ2-7; a weak D match, TRBD1 (5 bases). This CDR3 is 13 amino acids long. The V end was cut by 4 bases, the J end by 3 bases, with 11 bases between. The germline CDR1 and CDR2 sequences are SGHRS and YFSETQ. The chain's CDR3 is CASSPDRYYEQYF. The CDR3 DNA is TGCGCCAGCAGCCCAGACAGATACTACGAGCAGTACTTC. The variable domain in full, with the rest retrieved from reference TRBV5-1 and TRBJ2-7, is KAGVTQTPRYLIKTRGQQVTLSCSPISGHRSVSWYQQTPGQGLQFLFEYFSETQRNKGNFPGRFSGRQFSNSRSEMNVSTLELGDSALYLCASSPDRYYEQYFGPGTRLTVT.

This clonotype has just a few counts. The V gene is TRBV13, the J gene TRBJ2-7; D gene ambiguous. V was clipped by 4 bases and J by 7 bases, with 14 bases between them. This CDR3 is built from 13 residues. Germline V gene lookup returns CDR1 PRHDT and CDR2 FYEKMQ (reference sequence). CDR3 in amino acids: CASSSLSIGEQYF. The CDR3 nucleotides are TGTGCCAGCAGCTCCCTTTCAATCGGGGAGCAGTACTTC.

This clonotype was observed a few times. The chain combines TRBV27 with TRBJ2-7; no reliable D call. V lost 4 bases, J lost 1 base, and 8 bases lay in between. The CDR3 has 13 residues. Germline CDR1 is MNHEY and CDR2 is SMNVEV (reference sequence). The CDR3 bases are TGTGCCAGCAGTTCAATAGGGTCCTACGAGCAGTACTTC. As protein: CASSSIGSYEQYF.

This clonotype was detected once. This chain uses TRBV7-2 with TRBJ2-5, with D tentatively TRBD2 (6 bases). This CDR3 is built from 15 residues. V was pared by 3 bases and J by 2 bases, with 13 bases between. The germline CDR1 and CDR2 sequences are SGHTA and FQGNSA. CDR3 amino acids: CASSFWASAQETQYF. The CDR3 DNA follows: TGTGCCAGCAGCTTTTGGGCTAGCGCTCAAGAGACCCAGTACTTC.

The chain is built from TRBV12-3 or TRBV12-4 and TRBJ2-7, with D unclear. This CDR3 is 14 amino acids long. V was pared by 5 bases and J by 0 bases, with 11 bases between. Written as DNA, the CDR3 is TGTGCCAGCAGTATTCCCCCGGGCTCCTACGAGCAGTACTTC. Encoded protein: CASSIPPGSYEQYF.

In its sample, this clonotype was seen many times. The chain recombines TRBV6-5 with TRBJ2-1, with 9 bases fitting TRBD1. The germline V gene has CDR1 MNHEY and CDR2 SVGAGI. The CDR3 is 16 amino acids. Trimming took 5 bases from V and 1 from J; bases not matched to a gene: 6. The CDR3 reads CASSRGGTGSYNEQFF. CDR3 sequence (DNA): TGTGCCAGCAGTCGCGGAGGGACAGGGTCCTACAATGAGCAGTTCTTC.

The V and J genes are TRBV27 and TRBJ2-7, with a weak D call TRBD1 (5 bases). The DNA end is more similar to TRBJ2-5, so the J call may be wrong. This CDR3 has 14 amino acids. Germline loops: CDR1 MNHEY, CDR2 SMNVEV (reference sequence). DNA of the CDR3: TGTGCCAGCAAACCCAACAGGAGTAGAGAGACCCAGTACTTC. This sequence encodes CASKPNRSRETQYF.

A note on this clonotype: One base away lies a much larger clone, so this may be a sequencing read error. The chain links TRBV29-1 to TRBJ2-1, with 11 bases identical to TRBD1. The J call may be mistaken, given a closer DNA end match to TRBJ2-7. The CDR3 loop spans 14 amino acids. The V gene's germline CDR1 is SQVTM and CDR2 ANQGSEA. CDR3 coding DNA: TGCAGCACCCGGGACAGGGGGTGGAACAATGAGCAGTACTTC. This translates into CSTRDRGWNNEQYF.

This clonotype came up once. The CDR3 loop reads CASSLPPREQYF. As DNA, the CDR3 is TGTGCCAGCAGTCTTCCGCCCCGCGAGCAGTACTTC. This chain links TRBV6-2 or TRBV6-3 with TRBJ2-7; D ambiguous. The CDR3 is 12 residues long. V dropped 5 bases and J dropped 6 bases, with 11 bases sitting between them. Germline CDR1 and CDR2: MNHEY and SVGEGT.

This chain uses TRBV3-1 with TRBJ2-3, with unresolved D. Germline assignment: CDR1 LGHDT and CDR2 YNNKEL (reference sequence). There are 12 residues in the CDR3. V lost 1 base to trimming and J lost 7 bases, with 6 bases between them. The CDR3 DNA follows: TGTGCCAGCAGCCAAGTCTCTAATACGCAGTATTTT. It encodes CASSQVSNTQYF.

The gene calls are TRBV7-2 and TRBJ1-5, with D tentatively TRBD1 (5 bases). V lost 2 bases and J lost 10, with 12 bases in between. Germline V lookup: CDR1 SGHTA, CDR2 FQGNSA. The CDR3 sequence is 13 residues long. CDR3 sequence (DNA): TGTGCCAGCAGCTTACCTTACAGGTCTCCCCAGCATTTT. Amino acids: CASSLPYRSPQHF.

The chain links TRBV21-1 to TRBJ2-1. TRBV21-1 is tagged as a pseudogene. The CDR3 extends over 11 amino acids. CDR3 amino acids: CASRGTSEQFF. CDR3 DNA sequence: TGTGCCAGCAGGGGTACGTCGGAGCAGTTCTTC.

V is TRBV7-2 and J is TRBJ2-7, with D perhaps matching TRBD2 (5 bases). The V end lost 5 bases, the J end lost 4 bases, and 21 bases lay between the germline ends. This CDR3 has 16 residues. In germline, CDR1 is SGHTA, CDR2 FQGNSA. The CDR3 nucleotides read TGTGCCAGCAGCGCGACCGGAGGCTCTCTCTCGTACGAGCAGTACTTC. It codes for CASSATGGSLSYEQYF.

J is TRBJ1-5 and V is TRBV20-1; no reliable D call. CDR1 is DFQATT and CDR2 is SNEGSKA in the germline V gene (reference sequence). Trimming took off 3 bases at V and 10 bases at J, with 13 bases between the two ends. CDR3 length equals 12 residues. CDR3: CSAREVISPQHF. CDR3 DNA sequence: TGCAGTGCTAGGGAGGTGATCAGCCCCCAGCATTTT.

The chain uses TRBV4-2 and TRBJ2-1; the D gene is possibly TRBD2 (6 bases). V lost 4 bases, J lost 0 bases, and 13 bases lay in between. The CDR3 extends over 16 amino acids. Germline V lookup: CDR1 LGHNA, CDR2 YNFKEQ. Here the CDR3 DNA reads TGTGCCAGCAGCCTACTAGCCCGCGGCTCCTACAATGAGCAGTTCTTC. Translated, it gives CASSLLARGSYNEQFF.